The T cell receptor (beta chain) described here comes from a study of T cells in Graves' hyperthyroidism and ophthalmopathy. Study-wide results and caveats: The majority of expanded thyroid clonotypes above 0.001 also appeared in blood.

Amplified regions were TCR beta CDR3 sequences from RNA transcripts. HTBI primers were employed in a first-round RT-PCR of the TCR CDR3. TCRdb processed the multiplex PCR reads anew with MiXCR; each CDR3 protein has one entry. The sample includes some 560,000 distinct CDR3 sequences, around 15% of them seen just once. The CDR3 is 15 residues long. The V gene lost 0 bases and the J gene lost 7 bases, with 13 bases spanning the gap. The germline V gene encodes CDR1 MNHNS and CDR2 SASEGT. Concerning this clonotype itself: Its antigen is still unknown.

The specimen was blood. This clonotype originated in a woman aged 40 to 49 with Graves' hyperthyroidism. The rearrangement links TRBV6-1 to TRBJ2-4, with unresolved D. Here the CDR3 reads CASSEALSNINIQYF. The CDR3 DNA follows: TGTGCCAGCAGTGAAGCGTTATCGAATATCAACATTCAGTACTTC.